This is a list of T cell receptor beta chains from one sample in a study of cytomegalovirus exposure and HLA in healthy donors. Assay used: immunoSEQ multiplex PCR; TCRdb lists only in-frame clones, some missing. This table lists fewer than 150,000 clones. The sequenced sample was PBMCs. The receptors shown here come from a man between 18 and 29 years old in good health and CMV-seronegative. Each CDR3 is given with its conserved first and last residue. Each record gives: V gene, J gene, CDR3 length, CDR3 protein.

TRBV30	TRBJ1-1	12	CAWARQAKVAFF
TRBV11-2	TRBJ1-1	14	CASSAGWGPDEAFF
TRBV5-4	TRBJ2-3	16	CASSLFGQGGESTQYF
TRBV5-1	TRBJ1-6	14	CASGQGASNSPLHF
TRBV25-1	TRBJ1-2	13	CASSDREDYGYTF
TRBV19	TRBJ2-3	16	CASSVGTSLSTDTQYF
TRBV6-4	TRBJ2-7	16	CASSPLSGTGLSEQYF
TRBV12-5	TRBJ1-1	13	CASGLATETEAFF
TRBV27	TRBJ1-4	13	CASSPIYYEKLFF
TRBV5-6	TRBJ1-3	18	CASSLDRWTGTSGNTIYF
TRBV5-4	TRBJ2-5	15	CASSLGSTSQETQYF
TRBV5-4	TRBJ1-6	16	CASSLGGSEPNSPLHF
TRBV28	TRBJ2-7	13	CASILTGGYEQYF
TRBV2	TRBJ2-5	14	CASSGRRGIETQYF
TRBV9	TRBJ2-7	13	CASSEGQGYEQYF
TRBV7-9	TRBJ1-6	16	CASSPAGVQKVSPLHF
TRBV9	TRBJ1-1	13	CASSVGRGTEAFF
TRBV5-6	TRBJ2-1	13	CATFRDRDNEQFF
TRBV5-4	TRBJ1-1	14	CASSSGQLFTEAFF
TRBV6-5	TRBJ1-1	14	CASSYTGGGTEAFF
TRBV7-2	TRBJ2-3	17	CASSLGSGLAGRDTQYF
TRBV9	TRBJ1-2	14	CASSVDTGDYGYTF
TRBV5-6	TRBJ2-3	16	CASSYTSESSTDTQYF
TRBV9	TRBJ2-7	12	CASSVGGDEQYF
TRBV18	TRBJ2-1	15	CASSARVGGYNEQFF
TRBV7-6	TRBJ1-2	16	CASSTAGGQENYGYTF
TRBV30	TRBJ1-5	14	CAWVKTVSNQPQHF
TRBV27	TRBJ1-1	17	CASTHMETGGIGTEAFF
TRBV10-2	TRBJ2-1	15	CASSGGGQGDNEQFF
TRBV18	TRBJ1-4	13	CASSKAGGEKLFF
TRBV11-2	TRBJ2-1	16	CASSPGLAGVSVEQFF
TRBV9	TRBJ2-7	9	CGATYEQYF
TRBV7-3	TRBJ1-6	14	CASSPRGTGSPLHF
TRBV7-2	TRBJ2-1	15	CASSLYSLALNEQFF
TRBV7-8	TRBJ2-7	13	CASSLDRHYEQYF
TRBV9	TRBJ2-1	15	CASSVLGTARGEQFF
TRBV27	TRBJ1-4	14	CASSRSGANEKLFF
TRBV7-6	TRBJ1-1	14	CASSLGYSGEEAFF